Ten or more counts support the clone carrying this T cell receptor beta chain. Its specificity is unknown. The V end lost 3 bases, the J end lost 5 bases, and 13 bases lay between the germline ends. This CDR3 has 13 residues. The germline gives CDR1 DFQATT, CDR2 SNEGSKA (reference sequence). The data stem from a study of regulatory T cells in long-lasting Graves disease. Documented time point: persistent/refractory GD, antithyroid drugs over 5 years with positive TRAb. The authors made the TCR library using RNA they extracted from PBMCs. Study-wide points: Investigators studied peripheral blood only, not thyroid tissue. Having few samples may have compromised the accuracy.

Through Arm-PCR of CDR3 regions and iRepertoire HTBI primers, TCR beta libraries were built. Each CDR3 protein gets one entry after TCRdb re-called the multiplex PCR reads with MiXCR. The table includes 400,000 to 500,000 distinct CDR3 sequences, 20% detected once. The chain is built from TRBV20-1 and TRBJ2-5, with D unresolved. The sequence was collected from a female donor with Graves disease. The material sequenced was peripheral blood mononuclear cells (PBMCs), taken when the disease was refractory, from a patient treated with antithyroid drugs. The CDR3 region has the DNA TGCAGTGCTAGGGCGTCCCAACCGGAGACCCAGTACTTC. Its protein product is CSARASQPETQYF.